The rows below give T cell receptor beta chains drawn from one sample of a study of blood T cells in healthy people across ages. TCRdb redid the calling of the 5' RACE reads with MiXCR, one entry per CDR3 protein. The repertoire holds some 790,000 distinct CDR3 sequences, 29% seen once, with about 18% in the top ten. The sequencing sample was made of blood. The source is a woman over 75 in good health. CDR3s include the opening cysteine and the closing phenylalanine or tryptophan. A D gene is named only where the DNA matches it firmly. The size entry is marked missing in some rows and otherwise reads once, few, many or a size class.

abundance	v_gene	d_gene	j_gene	CDR3nt	CDR3aa
.	TRBV12-3/TRBV12-4	.	TRBJ2-5	TGTGTCAGCAGTTTAGTGGGGGTCCAAGAGACCCAGTACTTC	CVSSLVGVQETQYF
many	TRBV7-2	.	TRBJ2-7	TGTGCCAGCAGCGCGAGGGGGGCGGACGAGCAGTACTTC	CASSARGADEQYF
few	TRBV10-2	.	TRBJ1-2	TGCGCCAGCAGTTCCCTCAGGGGAGGCTATGGCTACACCTTC	CASSSLRGGYGYTF
.	TRBV30	TRBD2	TRBJ2-5	TGTGCCTGGAGTGGGGACTACTCCCAAGAGACCCAGTACTTC	CAWSGDYSQETQYF
.	TRBV6-6	.	TRBJ2-6	TGTGCCAGCAGCCAGGACAACCAGATCTCTGGGGCCAACGTCCTGACTTTC	CASSQDNQISGANVLTF
many	TRBV7-2	TRBD1	TRBJ2-4	TGTGCCAGCAGCACCCGACAGGGGTTGGAAAAAAACATTCAGTACTTC	CASSTRQGLEKNIQYF
.	TRBV7-9	.	TRBJ2-1	TGTGCCAGCAGCTCCACAGACGCGGACTACAATGAGCGGTTCTTC	CASSSTDADYNERFF
many	TRBV20-1	.	TRBJ1-2	TGCAGTGCTAGGAGAGACCGGGACTATGGCTACACCTTC	CSARRDRDYGYTF
.	TRBV12-3/TRBV12-4	TRBD2	TRBJ2-3	TGTGCCAGCAGCATCTGGGAGGGCGTGGACGCAGATGCGCAGTATTTT	CASSIWEGVDADAQYF
many	TRBV6-1	.	TRBJ2-7	TGTGCCAGCAGAGGGTTAGTTACCTACGAGCAGTACTTC	CASRGLVTYEQYF
.	TRBV6-5	.	TRBJ2-1	TGTGCCAGCAGTCCCCCTGGACACCCTCGGGGGCAGTTCTTC	CASSPPGHPRGQFF
few	TRBV20-1	.	TRBJ1-1	TGCAGTGCTAGTGGCGCAGTAATAATGAACACTGAAGCTTTCTTT	CSASGAVIMNTEAFF
.	TRBV6-1	.	TRBJ1-2	TGTGCCAGCAGTGAAACGCGGGGGGGCAACTATGGCTACACCTTC	CASSETRGGNYGYTF
many	TRBV3-1	TRBD2	TRBJ2-1	TGTGCCAGCAGCCCGTGGACTAGCGGGGGGGTTAATGAGCAGTTCTTC	CASSPWTSGGVNEQFF
few	TRBV20-1	.	TRBJ2-2	TGCAGTGCTAGAGGTGTTGCCCGTGATGCGAACACCGGGGAGCTGTTTTTT	CSARGVARDANTGELFF
many	TRBV12-3/TRBV12-4	.	TRBJ2-3	TGTGCCAGCAGTTTATCGGCTAGCCGTGCCACAGATACGCAGTATTTT	CASSLSASRATDTQYF
few	TRBV3-1	.	TRBJ2-3	TGTGCCAGCAGCCAAACGAGTCAGGGATACTCAGATACGCAGTATTTT	CASSQTSQGYSDTQYF
many	TRBV3-1	TRBD1	TRBJ2-1	TGTGCCAGCAGCAAATTAACGGGACAGGGCAACAATGAGCAGTTCTTC	CASSKLTGQGNNEQFF
many	TRBV7-9	TRBD1	TRBJ1-2	TGTGCCAGCAGTTTCACAGGGGGCAGAGGCTACACCTTC	CASSFTGGRGYTF
.	TRBV20-1	TRBD2	TRBJ2-7	TGCAGTGCTAGGGGGCGGGGGGACTCCAACGAGCAGTACTTC	CSARGRGDSNEQYF
few	TRBV27	.	TRBJ1-2	TGTGCCAGCAGTCGAGAGGGTAAAAATGGCTACACCTTC	CASSREGKNGYTF
many	TRBV6-2/TRBV6-3	.	TRBJ2-7	TGTGCCAGCAGTTACTCGTTACAGCGGAGCTCCTACGAGCAGTACTTC	CASSYSLQRSSYEQYF
many	TRBV20-1	TRBD1	TRBJ2-7	TGCAGTGCTAGAGATTATAGGACAGGGCGGTACGAGCAGTACTTC	CSARDYRTGRYEQYF
.	TRBV6-5	.	TRBJ1-5	TGTGCCAGCAGAGGGACCTCGGGGCAGCCCCAGCATTTT	CASRGTSGQPQHF
few	TRBV10-3	.	TRBJ1-1	TGTGCCATCAGTGAGTTCCAGGGAGGGGGAAGAACTGAAGCTTTCTTT	CAISEFQGGGRTEAFF
.	TRBV5-1	TRBD1	TRBJ2-7	TGCGCCAGCAGCTACCAGGGGACAGGGAACGAGCAGTACTTC	CASSYQGTGNEQYF
.	TRBV30	TRBD1	TRBJ1-5	TGTGCCGGGTCAAACGGACAGGGCAATCAGCCCCAGCATTTT	CAGSNGQGNQPQHF
.	TRBV9	.	TRBJ1-4	TGTGCCAGCAGCGCTTCAGGAACGACGGGGGAACTGTTTTTT	CASSASGTTGELFF
many	TRBV20-1	TRBD1	TRBJ1-4	TGCAGTGCTTACAGGGGCCCTAATGAAAAACTGTTTTTT	CSAYRGPNEKLFF
.	TRBV7-9	.	TRBJ1-4	TGTGCCAGCAGCTTTCGTACAGGAAGAGCAACTAATGAAAAACGGTTTTTT	CASSFRTGRATNEKRFF
few	TRBV7-2	TRBD2	TRBJ2-3	TGTGCCAGCAGATCTAGCGGGGGACGCACAGATACGCAGTATTTT	CASRSSGGRTDTQYF
.	TRBV6-6	.	TRBJ1-2	TGTGCCAGCAGTACCACATACCCAGACTATGGCTACACCTTC	CASSTTYPDYGYTF
.	TRBV30	.	TRBJ1-5	TGTGCCTGGAGTTTAGACTTTAGCAATCAGCCCCAGCATTTT	CAWSLDFSNQPQHF
few	TRBV6-5	.	TRBJ2-5	TGTGCCAGCAGTTACTCGAATCGGCCTGGAGAGACCCAGTACTTC	CASSYSNRPGETQYF
.	TRBV7-2	.	TRBJ2-3	TGTGCCAGCAGCTTGGAGGGGGCCCGCACAGATACGCAGTATTTT	CASSLEGARTDTQYF
many	TRBV20-1	.	TRBJ1-5	TGCAGTGCTAACCAGATTAATAGCAATCAGCCCCAGCATTTT	CSANQINSNQPQHF
many	TRBV28	TRBD2	TRBJ2-3	TGTGCCAGCAGCCAACGGGGGGGGCCCACAGATACGCAGTATTTT	CASSQRGGPTDTQYF
.	TRBV21-1	.	TRBJ1-1	TGTGCCAGCAGCCCCAAGACGGGGGACAGGGTGAACACTGAAGCTTTCTTT	CASSPKTGDRVNTEAFF
once	TRBV14	.	TRBJ2-7	TGTGCCAGCAGCCCCTGGGGGGTTATAAGCTCCTACAATGAGCAGTACTTC	CASSPWGVISSYNEQYF
.	TRBV5-1	.	TRBJ2-3	TGCGCCAGCAGCTCGGGGCGGTCCCAGAACACAGATACGCAGTATTTT	CASSSGRSQNTDTQYF
.	TRBV5-1	.	TRBJ1-2	TGCGCCAGCAAAGACAGTGGCCCTAACTATGGCCACACCTTC	CASKDSGPNYGHTF
.	TRBV28	.	TRBJ1-4	TGTGCCAGCAACCCACGGACAGACGGAACTAATGAAAAACTGTTTTTT	CASNPRTDGTNEKLFF
.	TRBV20-1	TRBD1	TRBJ1-5	TGCAGTGCCCCGACAGGGTTGGAACAGCCCCAGCATTTT	CSAPTGLEQPQHF
many	TRBV3-1	.	TRBJ2-5	TGTGCCAGCAGCCAAGTGAAGGAGACCCAGTACTTC	CASSQVKETQYF
few	TRBV2	TRBD2	TRBJ2-5	TGTGCCAGCAGAGACCAGCGGGGGGCCTCAAAGACCCAGTACTTC	CASRDQRGASKTQYF
.	TRBV14	TRBD1	TRBJ2-2	TGTGCCAGCAGCCAAGTCGGGACAGGGGTTTATGGGGAGCTGTTTTTT	CASSQVGTGVYGELFF
few	TRBV20-1	TRBD1	TRBJ1-2	TGCAGTGCTTACCAGACAGGGAACTATGGCTACACCTTC	CSAYQTGNYGYTF
.	TRBV7-8	.	TRBJ2-1	TGTGCCAGCAGCTTAGGGACAGCAAGCAATGAGCAGTTCTTC	CASSLGTASNEQFF
.	TRBV24-1	.	TRBJ2-2	TGTGCCACCAGTGAATATGACAGCGGTCGTACCGGGGAGCTGTTTTTT	CATSEYDSGRTGELFF
many	TRBV4-2	.	TRBJ2-3	TGTGCCAGCAGCCATTTTGCATCGGCAGGGAGCACAGATACGCAGTATTTT	CASSHFASAGSTDTQYF
.	TRBV12-3/TRBV12-4	.	TRBJ1-2	TGTGCCAGCAGTCAACCGGGTGGAGGACTCTATGGCTACACCTTC	CASSQPGGGLYGYTF
many	TRBV11-2	.	TRBJ2-1	TGTGCCAGCAGCTTAGTGAGTGAGCAGTTCTTC	CASSLVSEQFF
few	TRBV6-2/TRBV6-3	.	TRBJ1-5	TGTGCCAGCAGTTACAGCGGCAGCCTTCATAGCAATCAGCCCCAGCATTTT	CASSYSGSLHSNQPQHF
many	TRBV4-3	.	TRBJ2-5	TGCGCCAGCAGCCAAGAATGGGGCAAGGTGAACCCAAGGGAGACCCAGTACTTC	CASSQEWGKVNPRETQYF